Each of the 32 T cell receptor beta chains below was sequenced from the same sample in a study of Ad26.COV2.S vaccination and SARS-CoV-2 variants. The treatment denotes: around 19 received Ad26.COV2.S at low or high dose, single or two shots; 5 received placebo; per-sample allocation not given. Vaccine and placebo recipients were sampled on day 63 after the first injection. Method: immunoSEQ multiplex PCR; TCRdb's copy keeps in-frame clones and lacks some. The repertoire holds around 320,000 clones, with 85% to 90% as singletons. The starting material was peripheral blood, obtained in a trial of Ad26.COV2.S vaccine versus placebo. The receptors come from a person aged 18-65 years who received the Ad26.COV2.S COVID-19 vaccine or a placebo.

A few counts support this clone. The chain uses TRBV12-3 or TRBV12-4 and TRBJ1-2, with a tentative D call TRBD1 (6 bases). The germline V and J ends were trimmed by 4 bases and 12 bases, with 18 bases remaining between them. CDR3 length equals 13 residues. The CDR3 protein is CASSSGPTGRDTF. The CDR3 nucleotides read TGTGCCAGCAGTTCTGGACCCACAGGGAGAGACACCTTC.

The V and J genes are TRBV5-1 and TRBJ1-6; D is possibly TRBD1 (6 bases). V lost 4 bases, J lost 0 bases, and 11 bases lay in between. The CDR3 sequence is 16 residues long. CDR1 SGHRS and CDR2 YFSETQ come from the germline V gene. The CDR3 here is CASSPGAGSYNSPLHF. The CDR3 region has the DNA TGCGCCAGCAGCCCAGGGGCTGGCTCCTATAATTCACCCCTCCACTTT.

The chain employs TRBV2 and TRBJ1-4, with TRBD1 as a possible D gene (6 bases). CDR3 length equals 13 residues. Germline CDR1 SNHLY, CDR2 FYNNEI. Between the trimmed V and J ends, which lost 1 base and 7 bases, there was a span of 7 bases. The CDR3 is CASSEDRAEKLFF. In DNA, the CDR3 is TGTGCCAGCAGTGAAGACAGGGCTGAAAAACTGTTTTTT.

CDR3 sequence: CASSYSALTGEHEQYF. The CDR3, as DNA: TGTGCCAGCAGTTACTCCGCCTTAACAGGGGAGCACGAGCAGTACTTC. The chain combines TRBV6-5 with TRBJ2-7, with 7 bases fitting TRBD1. The CDR3 sequence is 16 residues long. V lost 0 bases and J lost 5; bases outside the gene matches: 10. CDR1 MNHEY and CDR2 SVGAGI come from the germline V gene.

This chain connects TRBV6-2 or TRBV6-3 to TRBJ1-3; D is ambiguous. This CDR3 contains 16 residues. Germline values: CDR1 MNHEY, CDR2 SVGEGT. The V end was cut by 4 bases, the J end by 0 bases, with 13 bases between. The CDR3 reads CASSFTQVRSGNTIYF. CDR3 coding DNA: TGTGCCAGCAGTTTTACCCAGGTCCGCTCTGGAAACACCATATATTTT.

The sample holds one count of this clone. The chain uses TRBV6-2 or TRBV6-3 and TRBJ1-2; weak D call: TRBD1 (5 bases). Germline assignment: CDR1 MNHEY and CDR2 SVGEGT. V shed 2 bases and J shed 1 base, with 17 bases lying between them. The CDR3 totals 17 residues. CDR3 sequence (DNA): TGTGCCAGCAGTTACAGGGGCCTTCCAGGGAGTAACTATGGCTACACCTTC. Its translation: CASSYRGLPGSNYGYTF.

This chain connects TRBV7-2 to TRBJ2-7, with 8 bases matching TRBD2. V trimming: 4 bases; J trimming: 4 bases; junction bases outside the gene matches: 9. Germline loops: CDR1 SGHTA, CDR2 FQGNSA. The length of the CDR3 is 15 residues. The CDR3 here is CASSSRKTGGYEQYF. CDR3 nucleotides: TGTGCCAGCAGCTCCCGCAAAACGGGGGGGTACGAGCAGTACTTC.

The CDR3 DNA is TGTGCCAGCACCAAATCCGGGGGACGCTCCTACGAGCAGTACTTC. Its translation is CASTKSGGRSYEQYF. This sequence joins TRBV7-9 and TRBJ2-7, with D possibly being TRBD2 (6 bases). Germline loops: CDR1 SEHNR, CDR2 FQNEAQ (reference sequence). The CDR3 has 15 amino acids. V shed 7 bases and J shed 0 bases, with 16 bases lying between them.

The rearrangement joins TRBV24-1 to TRBJ2-1; TRBD2 matches at 7 bases. The CDR3 is 14 amino acids. Germline trimming cut 3 bases from V and 3 bases from J; bases unmatched to any gene: 1. CDR1 and CDR2 (germline): KGHDR, SFDVKD. The CDR3 DNA sequence: TGTGCCACCAGTGATCCTAGCGGCTACAATGAGCAGTTCTTC. This sequence encodes CATSDPSGYNEQFF.

About this clone itself: Other DNA variants within this sample encode the same CDR3. The chain joins TRBV5-1 to TRBJ1-5; TRBD1 is a possible D gene (6 bases). Germline V gene lookup returns CDR1 SGHRS and CDR2 YFSETQ. The V end lost 0 bases, the J end lost 4 bases, and 11 bases lay between the germline ends. The CDR3 sequence is 15 residues long. This chain's CDR3 is CASSLDGQPNQPQHF. The CDR3 region has the DNA TGCGCCAGCAGCTTGGATGGACAGCCTAATCAGCCCCAGCATTTT.

The chain uses TRBV7-2 and TRBJ2-7; 10 positions match TRBD1. Germline-derived CDR1 and CDR2 are SGHTA and FQGNSA. V lost 4 bases and J lost 3; bases outside the gene matches: 12. This CDR3 has 17 amino acids. In DNA form, the CDR3 reads TGTGCCAGCAGCTCCAGACTCGCCGGGACAGGGGACTACGAGCAGTACTTC. Its protein product is CASSSRLAGTGDYEQYF.

The chain is built from TRBV5-1 and TRBJ2-1, with 14 bases identical to TRBD2. In germline, CDR1 is SGHRS, CDR2 YFSETQ. The CDR3 has 19 residues. The V segment lost 3 bases and the J segment 0 bases; nucleotides outside the gene matches: 8. The CDR3 bases are TGCGCCAGCAGCTCGACTAGCGGGGGGGCCGGGAGCTCCTACAATGAGCAGTTCTTC. Its translation is CASSSTSGGAGSSYNEQFF.

The genes are TRBV24-1 and TRBJ2-2; 11 bases agree with TRBD1. The length of the CDR3 is 16 residues. Germline-derived CDR1 and CDR2 are KGHDR and SFDVKD. The trim removed 2 bases at V and 4 bases at J, leaving 2 bases unmatched. The CDR3 protein is CATSDSGTGGTGELFF. Written as DNA, the CDR3 is TGTGCCACCAGTGATTCGGGGACAGGGGGCACCGGGGAGCTGTTTTTT.

V usage is TRBV29-1 and J usage is TRBJ2-7, with TRBD2 matching over 10 bases. This CDR3 contains 13 residues. In germline, CDR1 is SQVTM, CDR2 ANQGSEA. V was pared by 7 bases and J by 2 bases, with 5 bases of the junction left unmatched. For the CDR3, the DNA is TGCAGCGCTAGCGGGGGATCCACCTACGAGCAGTACTTC. Its translation: CSASGGSTYEQYF.

The chain has TRBV6-5 and TRBJ2-1; D gene unclear. Deletions cut 7 bases from V and 6 bases from J, with 13 bases between. This CDR3 is built from 13 residues. Per the germline V gene, CDR1 is MNHEY and CDR2 is SVGAGI. DNA for the CDR3: TGTGCCAGCAACGAACTGCTCCGCAATGAGCAGTTCTTC. This codes for CASNELLRNEQFF.

This chain connects TRBV6-4 to TRBJ1-1, with D possibly being TRBD1 (5 bases). The CDR3 contains 13 residues. Germline CDR1 reads MRHNA; CDR2 reads SNTAGT. Deletions cut 3 bases from V and 4 bases from J, with 9 bases between. Written as DNA, the CDR3 is TGTGCCAGCAGTGAGGGGGTCGGCACTGAAGCTTTCTTT. It specifies CASSEGVGTEAFF.

The rearrangement uses TRBV3-1 (or the pseudogene TRBV3-2) and TRBJ1-1; D gene ambiguous. Germline CDR1 is LGHDT and CDR2 is YNNKEL (reference sequence). V was cut by 0 bases and J by 11 bases, with 10 bases left in between. This CDR3 comprises 12 residues. The CDR3 loop reads CASSQDARRAFF. CDR3 nucleotides: TGTGCCAGCAGCCAAGATGCCCGTCGGGCTTTCTTT.

The chain recombines TRBV30 with TRBJ2-7; 10 nucleotides agree with TRBD2. Germline V CDR1 and CDR2: GTSNPN, SVGIG (reference sequence). This CDR3 has 16 amino acids. V lost 2 bases and J lost 3; bases outside the gene matches: 10. The CDR3 DNA reads as TGTGCCTGGAGTTCCAAAGTAGCGGGGGGTCTCTACGAGCAGTACTTC. This sequence encodes CAWSSKVAGGLYEQYF. Full variable domain (missing parts from reference TRBV30 and TRBJ2-7): SQTIHQWPATLVQPVGSPLSLECTVEGTSNPNLYWYRQAAGRGLQLLFYSVGIGQISSEVPQNLSASRPQDRQFILSSKKLLLSDSGFYLCAWSSKVAGGLYEQYFGPGTRLTVT.

The V call is TRBV5-4, the J call TRBJ1-1; the match to TRBD1 covers 9 bases. This CDR3 region has 15 residues. Per the germline V gene, CDR1 is SGHNT and CDR2 is YYREEE (reference sequence). V shed 4 bases and J 7 bases; nucleotides not matched to a gene: 11. CDR3: CASSDRDRAFYEAFF. The DNA for the CDR3 is TGTGCCAGCAGCGACCGGGACAGGGCTTTTTATGAAGCTTTCTTT.

This clone was counted a few times. The chain recombines TRBV6-1 with TRBJ2-3; tentatively, D is TRBD2 (6 bases). The CDR3 has 17 residues. V shed 3 bases and J shed 0 bases, with 16 bases lying between them. Germline V gene sequence: CDR1 MNHNS, CDR2 SASEGT. DNA of the CDR3: TGTGCCAGCAGTGACGACCTTAGCGGTTCTAGCACAGATACGCAGTATTTT. This codes for CASSDDLSGSSTDTQYF.

This chain uses TRBV11-2 with TRBJ1-1; no firm D call. The V end lost 0 bases, the J end lost 1 base, and 9 bases lay between the germline ends. Looked up from germline, CDR1 is SGHAT and CDR2 is FQNNGV. This CDR3 has 15 residues. The CDR3 loop is CASSLERAQNTEAFF. CDR3 coding DNA: TGTGCCAGCAGCTTAGAACGGGCACAGAACACTGAAGCTTTCTTT.

V is TRBV7-2 and J is TRBJ2-3; weak D call: TRBD2 (5 bases). CDR3 length: 15 amino acids. Per the germline V gene, CDR1 is SGHTA and CDR2 is FQGNSA. V shed 5 bases and J shed 0 bases, with 12 bases lying between them. CDR3 nucleotide sequence: TGTGCCAGCAGCCCCGAGGGTGGGAGCACAGATACGCAGTATTTT. Translating gives CASSPEGGSTDTQYF.

This chain connects TRBV5-1 to TRBJ1-4, with a possible D match to TRBD1 (5 bases). CDR3 size: 16 residues. The ends were cut back, 0 bases at V and 3 bases at J, with 12 bases in the middle. CDR1 is SGHRS and CDR2 is YFSETQ in the germline V gene. Here the CDR3 DNA reads TGCGCCAGCAGCTTGGGGCAGGGCGCTGCTAATGAAAAACTGTTTTTT. Protein product: CASSLGQGAANEKLFF.

The chain employs TRBV7-8 and TRBJ1-5, with 11 bases that match TRBD1. With V trimmed by 5 bases and J by 1 base, 7 bases remained unmatched. The length of the CDR3 is 17 residues. Germline-derived CDR1 and CDR2 are SGHVS and FQNEAQ. The CDR3 here is CASSGRTGGASNQPQHF. CDR3 in DNA: TGTGCCAGCAGCGGTCGGACAGGGGGCGCGAGCAATCAGCCCCAGCATTTT.

The rearrangement uses TRBV3-1 (or the pseudogene TRBV3-2) and TRBJ2-1; D call uncertain. This CDR3 comprises 12 residues. Germline CDR1 LGHDT, CDR2 YNNKEL (reference sequence). V was cut by 0 bases and J by 9 bases, with 6 bases left in between. CDR3 DNA: TGTGCCAGCAGCCAAGATCTCAGTGAGCAGTTCTTC. Protein sequence: CASSQDLSEQFF.

The rearrangement uses TRBV7-2 and TRBJ1-3; no firm D call. Looked up from germline, CDR1 is SGHTA and CDR2 is FQGNSA. CDR3 size: 15 residues. Trimming pared 3 bases from V and 0 bases from J, leaving 9 bases between. CDR3 amino acids: CASSFVSSSGNTIYF. The CDR3, as DNA: TGTGCCAGCAGCTTTGTGTCCAGCTCTGGAAACACCATATATTTT.

The rearrangement uses TRBV5-1 and TRBJ2-2; D gene uncertain. This CDR3 is 16 amino acids long. Trimming removed 4 bases at V and 0 bases at J, with 13 bases between. The germline V gene encodes CDR1 SGHRS and CDR2 YFSETQ. The DNA for the CDR3 is TGCGCCAGCAGCCTTCCCGGGTCAGCGAACACCGGGGAGCTGTTTTTT. It is translated as CASSLPGSANTGELFF.

The gene calls are TRBV24-1 and TRBJ1-5; 7 nucleotides line up with TRBD1. The V gene end was trimmed by 10 bases and the J gene end by 4 bases; junction bases not matched to a gene: 12. The CDR3 loop spans 15 amino acids. In germline, CDR1 is KGHDR, CDR2 SFDVKD. The CDR3 loop is CATYRGFVLNQPQHF. The DNA of the CDR3 is TGTGCCACGTACAGGGGCTTTGTATTGAATCAGCCCCAGCATTTT.

The V and J genes are TRBV27 and TRBJ1-2; D not certain. Germline V gene data show CDR1 as MNHEY and CDR2 as SMNVEV (reference sequence). The ends were cut back, 5 bases at V and 2 bases at J, with 12 bases in the middle. The CDR3 extends over 14 amino acids. The chain's CDR3 is CASSRDPRNYGYTF. As DNA, the CDR3 is TGTGCCAGCAGTCGTGACCCTAGAAACTATGGCTACACCTTC.

The chain recombines TRBV5-4 with TRBJ1-2, with 9 bases identical to TRBD1. Trimming at V came to 6 bases and at J to 1 base, leaving 4 bases not matched to a gene. CDR1 is SGHNT, CDR2 YYREEE, per germline (reference sequence). This CDR3 is 14 amino acids long. CDR3 loop: CASTTGGLNYGYTF. The CDR3 bases are TGTGCCAGCACTACAGGGGGCCTTAACTATGGCTACACCTTC. Variable domain in full (rest from reference TRBV5-4 and TRBJ1-2): ETGVTQSPTHLIKTRGQQVTLRCSSQSGHNTVSWYQQALGQGPQFIFQYYREEENGRGNFPPRFSGLQFPNYSSELNVNALELDDSALYLCASTTGGLNYGYTFGSGTRLTVV.

This clone was picked up one time. The chain has TRBV29-1 and TRBJ1-1; D gene uncertain. V was cut by 6 bases and J by 7 bases, with 12 bases left in between. CDR3 length: 11 amino acids. Germline CDR1 SQVTM, CDR2 ANQGSEA. DNA of the CDR3: TGCAGCGTAGCTCCGGGTCTTGAAGCTTTCTTT. This gives the protein CSVAPGLEAFF. Filled out from reference TRBV29-1 and TRBJ1-1, the complete variable domain reads SAVISQKPSRDICQRGTSLTIQCQVDSQVTMMFWYRQQPGQSLTLIATANQGSEATYESGFVIDKFPISRPNLTFSTLTVSNMSPEDSSIYLCSVAPGLEAFFGQGTRLTVV.

The V gene is TRBV6-2 or TRBV6-3, the J gene TRBJ1-3; D gene uncertain. V gave up 7 bases and J gave up 0 bases, with 7 bases separating them. The CDR3 has 13 residues. Germline V lookup: CDR1 MNHEY, CDR2 SVGEGT. The CDR3 sequence: CASNPYSGNTIYF. The DNA of the CDR3 is TGTGCCAGCAACCCCTACTCTGGAAACACCATATATTTT.